This record covers a single T cell receptor beta chain. This sample was taken from a study of monozygotic twins with inflammatory bowel disease. Germline CDR1 reads MDHEN; CDR2 reads SYDVKM. The CDR3 is 16 amino acids. From its re-call of the 5' RACE reads, TCRdb lists each CDR3 protein once, without DNA. Recorded for this sample: just over 300,000 distinct CDR3 sequences. This TCR derives from a human donor with ulcerative colitis or Crohn's disease, or a healthy co-twin of an affected twin (not recorded which). The rearrangement links TRBV28 to TRBJ2-2; the TCRdb D gene call, TRBD1, has no DNA to confirm it. Sequences were obtained from blood. CDR3: CASSLWGAGYTGELFF.